A selection of T cell receptor beta chains follows, all from one sample in a study of response to subunit inactivated influenza vaccine. TCRdb processed the RT-PCR reads anew with MiXCR; each CDR3 protein has one entry. The table has about 780,000 distinct CDR3 sequences, roughly 18% seen once; the top ten hold about a tenth. The sequences come from PBMCs from blood, collected less than 6 days after vaccination. The receptors derive from a middle-aged man who received an inactivated influenza vaccine. Each CDR3 is given with its conserved first and last residue. D genes are given only for firm matches. Size tells how often a clone was seen (once, few, many) or the class of an expanded clone, and some rows leave it out.

TRBD2 | TRBJ2-1 | few | 13 | TRBV11-2 | CASSRSGRNEQFF | TGTGCCAGCAGCCGTAGCGGGAGAAATGAGCAGTTCTTC
- | TRBJ2-7 | few | 15 | TRBV11-2 | CASSFSRAASDEQYF | TGTGCCAGCAGCTTCTCCCGGGCAGCCTCGGACGAGCAGTACTTC
- | TRBJ1-2 | few | 16 | TRBV4-2 | CASSQDLATPNYGYTF | TGTGCCAGCAGCCAAGACCTTGCGACGCCTAACTATGGCTACACCTTC
TRBD2 | TRBJ2-1 | few | 15 | TRBV12-3/TRBV12-4 | CASSLQGRDINEQFF | TGTGCCAGCAGTTTACAAGGGAGGGATATCAATGAGCAGTTCTTC
- | TRBJ2-3 | - | 12 | TRBV2 | CASSDPAEAGYF | TGTGCCAGCAGTGATCCCGCGGAGGCTGGGTATTTT
- | TRBJ2-7 | few | 15 | TRBV5-1 | CASSYAAARTYEQYF | TGCGCCAGCAGCTACGCGGCCGCGAGGACCTACGAGCAGTACTTC
- | TRBJ1-6 | few | 14 | TRBV6-1 | CASTQLSYNSPLHF | TGTGCCAGCACCCAGCTCTCCTATAATTCACCCCTCCACTTT
TRBD2 | TRBJ2-1 | - | 17 | TRBV5-1 | CASSFQTTSGGAVEQFF | TGCGCCAGCAGCTTTCAAACGACTAGCGGGGGGGCCGTTGAGCAGTTCTTC
- | TRBJ2-7 | - | 16 | TRBV4-1 | CASSQDLFGRSYEQYF | TGCGCCAGCAGCCAAGATCTTTTCGGGAGATCCTACGAGCAGTACTTC
- | TRBJ2-3 | - | 14 | TRBV6-5 | CASSHEDSTDTQYF | TGTGCCAGCAGTCACGAGGACTCCACAGATACGCAGTATTTT
- | TRBJ2-7 | many | 13 | TRBV5-6 | CASSQNPSYEQYF | TGTGCCAGCAGCCAGAACCCGTCCTACGAGCAGTACTTC
- | TRBJ2-3 | few | 14 | TRBV7-9 | CASSLQGVTGTQYF | TGTGCCAGCAGCTTACAGGGAGTGACGGGTACGCAGTATTTT
- | TRBJ2-3 | many | 15 | TRBV18 | CASSPRDGSTDTQYF | TGTGCCAGCTCACCTCGGGACGGAAGCACAGATACGCAGTATTTT
- | TRBJ2-2 | few | 17 | TRBV7-9 | CASSPAQGQGPTGELFF | TGTGCCAGCAGCCCAGCCCAAGGGCAGGGGCCCACCGGGGAGCTGTTTTTT
TRBD2 | TRBJ2-1 | - | 16 | TRBV7-2 | CASSLGWREGLNEQFF | TGTGCCAGCAGCTTAGGTTGGCGGGAGGGCCTCAATGAGCAGTTCTTC
TRBD1 | TRBJ1-5 | - | 13 | TRBV27 | CASSVNRGQPQHF | TGTGCCAGCAGTGTTAACAGGGGTCAGCCCCAGCATTTT
- | TRBJ2-6 | many | 16 | TRBV12-3/TRBV12-4 | CASTSGRHSGANVLTF | TGTGCCAGCACTTCAGGCAGACACTCTGGGGCCAACGTCCTGACTTTC
- | TRBJ2-7 | - | 13 | TRBV20-1 | CSAPGGHSYEQYF | TGCAGTGCCCCCGGGGGCCACTCCTACGAGCAGTACTTC
- | TRBJ2-5 | - | 14 | TRBV20-1 | CSARSGRGQETQYF | TGCAGTGCTAGAAGTGGGCGAGGCCAAGAGACCCAGTACTTC
- | TRBJ2-3 | - | 14 | TRBV6-2/TRBV6-3 | CASSWGTLTDTQYF | TGTGCCAGCAGCTGGGGGACACTCACAGATACGCAGTATTTT
- | TRBJ1-1 | few | 14 | TRBV6-2/TRBV6-3 | CASSYTVLNTEAFF | TGTGCCAGCAGTTACACGGTTCTGAACACTGAAGCTTTCTTT
- | TRBJ1-5 | many | 13 | TRBV7-2 | CASSRGRLQPQHF | TGTGCCAGCAGTAGGGGTCGTCTTCAGCCCCAGCATTTT
- | TRBJ2-3 | few | 12 | TRBV7-6 | CASSLTFDTQYF | TGTGCCAGCAGCTTAACGTTCGATACGCAGTATTTT
TRBD2 | TRBJ2-3 | - | 12 | TRBV20-1 | CSAKRGSDTQYF | TGCAGTGCTAAGCGGGGTTCGGATACGCAGTATTTT
TRBD2 | TRBJ2-2 | many | 15 | TRBV13 | CASSSRTRRTGELFF | TGTGCCAGCAGCTCCAGGACTAGACGCACCGGGGAGCTGTTTTTT
- | TRBJ2-2 | - | 20 | TRBV5-1 | CASTDPGLTIGTFFTGELFF | TGCGCCAGCACAGATCCGGGACTGACGATTGGGACATTCTTCACCGGGGAGCTGTTTTTT
TRBD1 | TRBJ2-2 | many | 14 | TRBV12-3/TRBV12-4 | CASSATGVTGELFF | TGTGCCAGCAGTGCTACAGGGGTCACCGGGGAGCTGTTTTTT
TRBD2 | TRBJ2-1 | - | 15 | TRBV29-1 | CSLSAGAGSYNEQFF | TGCAGCTTATCAGCGGGAGCAGGCTCCTACAATGAGCAGTTCTTC
- | TRBJ2-5 | - | 16 | TRBV28 | CASSLFQVEAQETQYF | TGTGCCAGCAGTTTATTCCAGGTCGAAGCCCAAGAGACCCAGTACTTC
- | TRBJ1-2 | few | 15 | TRBV5-1 | CATKQGPLLDYGYTF | TGCGCCACCAAACAGGGCCCTCTTTTGGACTATGGCTACACCTTC
- | TRBJ1-6 | - | 14 | TRBV28 | CASHAPGYNSPLHF | TGTGCCAGCCATGCCCCAGGGTATAATTCACCCCTCCACTTT